A selection of T cell receptor beta chains follows, all from one sample in a study of blood T cells in healthy people across ages. Via MiXCR, TCRdb re-called the 5' RACE reads, giving one row per CDR3 protein. The sample contains hundreds of thousands of distinct CDR3 sequences, 49% of which appear only once. Input material: blood. The source is a woman aged 55-70 years in good health. CDR3s include the opening cysteine and the closing phenylalanine or tryptophan. A D gene is named only where the DNA matches it firmly. Clone size appears in some rows only: once, few, many, or a class for an expanded clone.

J gene	V gene	clone size	D gene	CDR3 DNA	CDR3 protein
TRBJ2-3	TRBV5-1	NA	NA	TGCGCCAGCAGACGACCACCCGCAGATACGCAGTATTTT	CASRRPPADTQYF
TRBJ1-2	TRBV27	NA	TRBD1	TGTGCCAGCAGTATAACAGGGGTCGGCTACACCTTC	CASSITGVGYTF
TRBJ2-3	TRBV4-1	NA	NA	TGCGCCAGCAGCTCTGGAGGGGGAGAATCCACAGATACGCAGTATTTT	CASSSGGGESTDTQYF
TRBJ1-2	TRBV6-1	NA	NA	TGTGCCAGCAGCGGGAACGGGGTCTATGGCTACACCTTC	CASSGNGVYGYTF
TRBJ2-5	TRBV27	NA	TRBD2	TGTGCCAGCAGTTTAAGGTCGGGACTAGCGGCCAACAATGAGCAGTACTTC	CASSLRSGLAANNEQYF
TRBJ2-7	TRBV20-1	NA	NA	TGCAGTGCTAAGGTAGCTGGTGGGAGTGTGTACGTGCAGTACTTC	CSAKVAGGSVYVQYF
TRBJ2-5	TRBV28	few	NA	TGTGCCAGCAGCGATCCACAAGAGACCCAGTACTTC	CASSDPQETQYF
TRBJ2-1	TRBV6-2/TRBV6-3	NA	NA	TGTGCCAGCAGCTCCAGACCCGAATCTTACAATGAGCAGTTCTTC	CASSSRPESYNEQFF
TRBJ2-7	TRBV6-2/TRBV6-3	NA	TRBD2	TGTGCCAGCAGCCCCCCTCGGGGACTAGCCACCTACGAGCAGTACTTC	CASSPPRGLATYEQYF
TRBJ2-3	TRBV4-3	NA	NA	TGCGCCAGCAGCCAAGACAGAGCGGACGGCACAGATACGCAGTATTTT	CASSQDRADGTDTQYF
TRBJ2-7	TRBV20-1	NA	TRBD2	TGCAGTGCTAGAACCGGGGGCGGGAGGGCTCGGTACGAGCAGTACTTC	CSARTGGGRARYEQYF
TRBJ2-7	TRBV2	few	TRBD1	TGTGCCAGCGGACAGGGGGGCCACGAGCAGTACTTC	CASGQGGHEQYF
TRBJ1-1	TRBV21-1	NA	NA	NA	CASSKAPWGAGTEAFF
TRBJ2-7	TRBV7-2	NA	NA	TGTGCCAGCAGCTTAGAGGCGGGGAACCCCTACGAGCAGTACTTC	CASSLEAGNPYEQYF
TRBJ1-4	TRBV7-9	few	NA	TGTGCCAGCAGCTTAGTGGTGGGGAATGAAAAACTGTTTTTT	CASSLVVGNEKLFF
TRBJ2-5	TRBV2	NA	TRBD1	TGTGCCAGCAGCGCGGGGACAGGGGTTCAAGAGACCCAGTACTTC	CASSAGTGVQETQYF
TRBJ2-5	TRBV7-6	NA	NA	TGTGCCAGCAGCTTAGAACTGAGGAAACAAGAGACCCAGTACTTC	CASSLELRKQETQYF
TRBJ1-4	TRBV28	NA	TRBD1	TGTGCCAGCAGTTCCGGGACAGGCCATGAAAAACTGTTTTTT	CASSSGTGHEKLFF
TRBJ2-6	TRBV27	NA	NA	TGTGCCAGCAGTGCAACCCCTGGGGCCAACGTCCTGACTTTC	CASSATPGANVLTF
TRBJ2-4	TRBV5-6	NA	NA	TGTGCCAGCAGCCGGAACTATGGCACCCTAGCCAAAAACATTCAGTACTTC	CASSRNYGTLAKNIQYF
TRBJ2-3	TRBV5-1	few	NA	TGCGCCAGCAGCAAACAGGAGCTTACGCAGTATTTT	CASSKQELTQYF
TRBJ2-1	TRBV7-3	NA	NA	TGTGCCAGCAGCTTAAATGTTGGGATCCACAATGAGCAGTTCTTC	CASSLNVGIHNEQFF
TRBJ1-1	TRBV18	NA	NA	TGTGCCAGCTCACCATCGGCAGTTGAAGCTTTCTTT	CASSPSAVEAFF
TRBJ2-4	TRBV10-3	NA	NA	TGTGCCATCAGTGGGGGTCAGGAAGGGGCCAAAAACATTCAGTACTTC	CAISGGQEGAKNIQYF
TRBJ1-4	TRBV28	NA	TRBD1	TGTGCCAGCAGTGGGGACAGGGCAAAACTGTTTTTT	CASSGDRAKLFF
TRBJ2-5	TRBV25-1	many	TRBD2	TGTGCCAGCAGTGCAGTAGCGGGAGTGAGGGAGACCCAGTACTTC	CASSAVAGVRETQYF
TRBJ2-1	TRBV7-3	once	TRBD2	TGTGCCAGCAGCTCAGGACTAGCGGGAGCGGCGGGAGACGAGCAGTTCTTC	CASSSGLAGAAGDEQFF
TRBJ1-2	TRBV11-1	NA	NA	TGTGCCAGCAGCCCCAGGAAGCTGGGCTATGGCTACACCTTC	CASSPRKLGYGYTF
TRBJ1-2	TRBV6-6	NA	NA	TGTGCCAGCAGTTACGGTTCCCCGGGTTTGTCCTATGGCTACACCTTC	CASSYGSPGLSYGYTF
TRBJ1-4	TRBV4-3	NA	TRBD1	TGCGCCAGCAGCCCGTCAGGGGGGACCCGTGAAAAACTGTTTTTT	CASSPSGGTREKLFF
TRBJ1-5	TRBV20-1	NA	NA	TGCAGTGCTAGAGGCAGCTTCAATCAGCCCCAGCATTTT	CSARGSFNQPQHF
TRBJ2-1	TRBV20-1	NA	NA	TGCAGTGCTAGAGAGGCTGGTCTAGACAATGAGCAGTTCTTC	CSAREAGLDNEQFF
TRBJ2-7	TRBV7-2	NA	NA	TGTGCCAGCAGCTCCCGTACCAGTAACGAGCAGTACTTC	CASSSRTSNEQYF
TRBJ2-3	TRBV28	NA	TRBD2	TGTGCCAGCAGTTTAAGACTGCATCGGCTAGCGGGGGATACGCAGTATTTT	CASSLRLHRLAGDTQYF
TRBJ2-7	TRBV25-1	few	NA	TGTGCCAGCAGGACAACAGGGTCAACAGGAGAGCAGTACTTC	CASRTTGSTGEQYF
TRBJ1-4	TRBV7-9	few	TRBD1	TGTGCCAGCAGCCCAACAGGGGGCCCTAATGAAAAACTGTTTTTT	CASSPTGGPNEKLFF
TRBJ2-1	TRBV27	few	NA	NA	CASSFLESSYNEQYF